A single sample is the source of the 16 T cell receptor beta chains below, sequenced in a study of blood T cell repertoires in COVID-19. Data came from immunoSEQ multiplex PCR; TCRdb stores just in-frame clones and leaves some out. Of about 100,000 clones in the sample, roughly 69% were seen once. Sample: peripheral blood. These receptors all stem from a man aged 80 or over with acute or convalescent COVID-19.

The rearrangement links TRBV18 to TRBJ1-5; 8 nucleotides match TRBD1. This CDR3 has 15 residues. The ends lost 4 bases at V and 3 bases at J; junction bases unmatched: 5. CDR1 and CDR2 (germline): KGHSH, LQKENI. The CDR3 DNA reads as TGTGCCAGCTCACTTCAGGGGGCTCCCAATCAGCCCCAGCATTTT. This sequence encodes CASSLQGAPNQPQHF.

This chain joins TRBV11-2 and TRBJ2-3; TRBD1 is a possible D gene (5 bases). The V gene lost 5 bases and the J gene lost 7 bases, with 13 bases spanning the gap. Germline CDR1 reads SGHAT; CDR2 reads FQNNGV. This CDR3 comprises 13 residues. The DNA for the CDR3 is TGTGCCAGCAGCCAGCAGGGTGGAAATACGCAGTATTTT. Encoded protein: CASSQQGGNTQYF. Variable domain in full (rest from reference TRBV11-2 and TRBJ2-3): EAGVAQSPRYKIIEKRQSVAFWCNPISGHATLYWYQQILGQGPKLLIQFQNNGVVDDSQLPKDRFSAERLKGVDSTLKIQPAKLEDSAVYLCASSQQGGNTQYFGPGTRLTVL.

The genes are TRBV12-3 or TRBV12-4 and TRBJ2-7; 12 nucleotides line up with TRBD2. This CDR3 has 13 residues. The V gene end was trimmed by 4 bases and the J gene end by 7 bases; junction bases not matched to a gene: 2. This CDR3 reads CASSSSGRGEQYF. The CDR3 region has the DNA TGTGCCAGCAGTTCTAGCGGGAGGGGAGAGCAGTACTTC.

This clone showed up just once. The rearrangement links TRBV10-1 to TRBJ2-3; 13 nucleotides line up with TRBD2. Germline assignment: CDR1 WNHNN and CDR2 SYGVQD (reference sequence). V trimming: 2 bases; J trimming: 6 bases; junction bases outside the gene matches: 5. The CDR3 has 16 amino acids. Written as DNA, the CDR3 is TGCGCCAGCAGTGAGAGGACTAGCGGGAGCTGGGATACGCAGTATTTT. This encodes CASSERTSGSWDTQYF.

The chain carries TRBV7-2 and TRBJ2-7; weak D call: TRBD1 (6 bases). Trimming left V 6 bases short and J 4 bases short, with 19 bases between. CDR1 is SGHTA, CDR2 FQGNSA, per germline. CDR3 size: 15 residues. The CDR3 DNA is TGTGCCAGCAGACAAACAGGGTTAGGGGGTTACGAGCAGTACTTC. Translation: CASRQTGLGGYEQYF.

The V call is TRBV29-1, the J call TRBJ2-7, with 11 bases identical to TRBD2. J lost 3 bases, V lost 4 bases, and 2 bases had no gene match. The CDR3 extends over 13 amino acids. Germline V gene data show CDR1 as SQVTM and CDR2 as ANQGSEA. The CDR3 region is CSVGLAGNYEQYF. The CDR3, as DNA: TGCAGCGTTGGACTAGCGGGGAACTACGAGCAGTACTTC.

V is TRBV7-2 and J is TRBJ2-2; 7 bases align to TRBD2. V trimming: 4 bases; J trimming: 5 bases; junction bases outside the gene matches: 7. This CDR3 has 15 amino acids. The V gene's germline CDR1 is SGHTA and CDR2 FQGNSA. Here the CDR3 reads CASSSGLGKTGELFF. CDR3 in DNA: TGTGCCAGCAGCTCCGGACTAGGGAAGACCGGGGAGCTGTTTTTT.

The rearrangement joins TRBV7-2 to TRBJ2-5; TRBD1 agrees at 8 bases. This CDR3 spans 14 amino acids. The J segment lost 2 bases and the V segment lost 6 bases, leaving 5 bases of the junction unmatched. CDR1 SGHTA and CDR2 FQGNSA come from the germline V gene. CDR3 bases: TGTGCCAGCAGATCCGGGACAGGACAAGAGACCCAGTACTTC. Residues: CASRSGTGQETQYF.

The J gene is TRBJ2-1, the V gene TRBV3-1 (or the pseudogene TRBV3-2); 8 nucleotides line up with TRBD2. The CDR3 loop spans 15 amino acids. CDR1 LGHDT and CDR2 YNNKEL come from the germline V gene (reference sequence). The ends lost 5 bases at V and 2 bases at J; junction bases unmatched: 5. CDR3 region: CASSLGSGTYNEQFF. The CDR3 DNA reads TGTGCCAGCAGCTTAGGTAGCGGGACCTACAATGAGCAGTTCTTC.

The chain carries TRBV7-3 and TRBJ2-5, with 7 bases aligning to TRBD2. Germline V gives CDR1 SGHTA, CDR2 FQGTGA. The CDR3 contains 12 residues. The junction had 4 bases not matched to a gene; V was cut back by 2 bases and J by 10 bases. In DNA form, the CDR3 reads TGTGCCAGCAGCTTATATGGGGGGGTCCAGTACTTC. This gives the protein CASSLYGGVQYF.

J is TRBJ2-3 and V is TRBV5-1, with 7 nucleotides matching TRBD2. J was trimmed by 7 bases and V by 0 bases; bases with no gene match: 11. Germline V lookup: CDR1 SGHRS, CDR2 YFSETQ. The CDR3 runs to 16 residues. CDR3 nucleotide sequence: TGCGCCAGCAGCTTGGGGAGCGGGGAGATTAGAAATACGCAGTATTTT. Protein sequence: CASSLGSGEIRNTQYF.

The chain employs TRBV24-1 and TRBJ2-1; 10 bases are a match to TRBD1. The CDR3 has 16 residues. V gave up 3 bases and J gave up 7 bases; unmatched junction bases: 8. Germline V gene data show CDR1 as KGHDR and CDR2 as SFDVKD. This CDR3 is CATSDQDRGTQNEQFF. The CDR3 DNA is TGTGCCACCAGTGATCAGGACAGGGGGACTCAAAATGAGCAGTTCTTC.

The chain employs TRBV7-9 and TRBJ2-1; TRBD1 matches at 7 bases. Trimming cost V 1 base and J 4 bases; bases outside gene matches: 1. The germline V gene has CDR1 SEHNR and CDR2 FQNEAQ (reference sequence). The CDR3 is 14 residues long. The CDR3 is CASSLVGQYNEQFF. CDR3 nucleotides: TGTGCCAGCAGCTTAGTGGGACAGTACAATGAGCAGTTCTTC.

This sequence joins TRBV28 and TRBJ1-4; D remains ambiguous. The CDR3 loop spans 12 amino acids. CDR1 is MDHEN and CDR2 is SYDVKM in the germline V gene. Trimming took 1 base from V and 8 from J, leaving 5 bases between them. CDR3 in amino acids: CASSLSLEKLFF. CDR3 nucleotide sequence: TGTGCCAGCAGTTTATCTTTGGAAAAACTGTTTTTT.

This clone was picked up many times. The chain joins TRBV5-4 to TRBJ2-3; no reliable D call. The CDR3 length is 13 residues. Germline V gene data show CDR1 as SGHNT and CDR2 as YYREEE (reference sequence). V was cut by 0 bases and J by 4 bases, with 6 bases left in between. CDR3 DNA sequence: TGTGCCAGCAGCTTGGGTACAGCAGATACGCAGTATTTT. It codes for CASSLGTADTQYF.

This clone was recorded a few times. The chain carries TRBV9 and TRBJ2-5; 10 bases match TRBD1. The V gene's germline CDR1 is SGDLS and CDR2 YYNGEE. The CDR3 has 16 amino acids. J lost 5 bases, V lost 1 base, and 8 bases had no gene match. CDR3 nucleotide sequence: TGTGCCAGCAGCGTATGGGGACAGGGGTTTAGGGAGACCCAGTACTTC. Its translation: CASSVWGQGFRETQYF.